A single sample gave rise to the 17 T cell receptor beta chains below, sequenced in a study of cytomegalovirus exposure and HLA in healthy donors. Vbeta (60) and Jbeta (13) primers were used in the PCR. Some clones are missing from TCRdb's copy, which holds only in-frame ones; the method was immunoSEQ multiplex PCR. Found here are roughly 120,000 clones; the top ten clones hold more than 3.5%. Source material: PBMCs. The receptors shown here come from a man in his thirties or forties in good health and CMV-seronegative.

The rearrangement uses TRBV14 and TRBJ2-1; D gene uncertain. Germline assignment: CDR1 SGHDN and CDR2 FVKESK. Trimming cost V 3 bases and J 4 bases, with 10 bases left between them. The CDR3 spans 14 residues. CDR3 amino acids: CASSHGQLYNEQFF. The CDR3 DNA sequence: TGTGCCAGCAGCCATGGGCAGTTATACAATGAGCAGTTCTTC.

The genes are TRBV2 and TRBJ2-5, with 9 bases fitting TRBD1. This CDR3 has 15 amino acids. After removal of 7 bases from V and 2 bases from J, the junction contained 8 bases not matched to a gene. Germline V gene data show CDR1 as SNHLY and CDR2 as FYNNEI. CDR3 sequence reads: CASIFRDRVQETQYF. The CDR3 DNA is TGTGCCAGCATTTTCCGGGACAGGGTACAAGAGACCCAGTACTTC. Using reference TRBV2 and TRBJ2-5 for the parts outside the CDR3, the full variable domain is EPEVTQTPSHQVTQMGQEVILRCVPISNHLYFYWYRQILGQKVEFLVSFYNNEISEKSEIFDDQFSVERPDGSNFTLKIRSTKLEDSAMYFCASIFRDRVQETQYFGPGTRLLVL.

CDR3 nucleotide sequence: TGTGCCAGCAGATCTCCGGGACAGGTGACTGAAGCTTTCTTT. Translation gives CASRSPGQVTEAFF. The chain links TRBV6-1 to TRBJ1-1; TRBD1 agrees at 8 bases. CDR1 and CDR2 (germline): MNHNS, SASEGT. CDR3 length: 14 amino acids. V gave up 6 bases and J gave up 5 bases; unmatched junction bases: 8.

The chain couples TRBV7-2 to TRBJ2-7; D is unclear. The CDR3 sequence is 13 residues long. Trimming took 3 bases from V and 3 from J, leaving 9 bases between them. CDR1 SGHTA and CDR2 FQGNSA come from the germline V gene. The CDR3 region is CASSFGQFYEQYF. The CDR3 DNA is TGTGCCAGCAGCTTTGGCCAGTTCTACGAGCAGTACTTC.

This chain links TRBV14 with TRBJ2-3; D is ambiguous. CDR3 size: 16 residues. The germline gives CDR1 SGHDN, CDR2 FVKESK. V was cut by 0 bases and J by 5 bases, with 15 bases left in between. CDR3 residues: CASSQERRLPGDTQYF. Here the CDR3 DNA reads TGTGCCAGCAGCCAAGAGAGGCGGCTTCCGGGAGATACGCAGTATTTT.

This chain connects TRBV9 to TRBJ1-1; TRBD1 agrees at 8 bases. The germline CDR1 and CDR2 sequences are SGDLS and YYNGEE. After removal of 4 bases from V and 5 bases from J, the junction contained 10 bases not matched to a gene. CDR3 length equals 15 residues. CDR3 sequence (DNA): TGTGCCAGCAGCCCAGGACAGGGACGGGTTACTGAAGCTTTCTTT. Translation: CASSPGQGRVTEAFF.

This chain connects TRBV5-1 to TRBJ2-1; maybe TRBD1 (6 bases). V dropped 1 base and J dropped 2 bases, with 10 bases sitting between them. This CDR3 is 15 amino acids long. CDR1 is SGHRS, CDR2 YFSETQ, per germline. CDR3 nucleotide sequence: TGCGCCAGCAGCTTGAGCAGGGGACCCTACAATGAGCAGTTCTTC. Translated, it gives CASSLSRGPYNEQFF. Together with reference TRBV5-1 and TRBJ2-1, the CDR3 gives the full variable domain: KAGVTQTPRYLIKTRGQQVTLSCSPISGHRSVSWYQQTPGQGLQFLFEYFSETQRNKGNFPGRFSGRQFSNSRSEMNVSTLELGDSALYLCASSLSRGPYNEQFFGPGTRLTVL.

The chain joins TRBV29-1 to TRBJ1-1, with 8 positions matching TRBD1. This CDR3 is 15 amino acids long. The V gene end was trimmed by 6 bases and the J gene end by 0 bases; junction bases not matched to a gene: 9. CDR1 is SQVTM, CDR2 ANQGSEA, per germline. The CDR3 sequence: CSVERTGRVNTEAFF. The CDR3, as DNA: TGCAGCGTGGAGAGGACAGGGAGGGTGAACACTGAAGCTTTCTTT.

The J gene is TRBJ2-1, the V gene TRBV27, with D tentatively TRBD2 (6 bases). The ends were cut back, 6 bases at V and 3 bases at J, with 15 bases in the middle. Germline lookup yields CDR1 MNHEY and CDR2 SMNVEV (reference sequence). The CDR3 has 15 residues. As DNA, the CDR3 is TGTGCCAGCAGCCGGGGCGGGGCCGACTACAATGAGCAGTTCTTC. This encodes CASSRGGADYNEQFF.

This sequence joins TRBV2 and TRBJ2-3, with D possibly matching TRBD1 (6 bases). The germline V gene encodes CDR1 SNHLY and CDR2 FYNNEI. The CDR3 length is 15 residues. Between the trimmed V and J ends, which lost 4 bases and 1 base, there was a span of 12 bases. The CDR3 sequence: CASSGGGARTDTQYF. CDR3 DNA: TGTGCCAGCAGTGGAGGGGGAGCTCGCACAGATACGCAGTATTTT.

This chain connects TRBV5-1 to TRBJ2-1, with TRBD1 matching 9 bases. The V gene end was trimmed by 4 bases and the J gene end by 6 bases; junction bases not matched to a gene: 5. The CDR3 runs to 14 residues. Germline CDR1 and CDR2: SGHRS and YFSETQ. Here the CDR3 DNA reads TGCGCCAGCAGCCTAGGGACAGGGTCCAATGAGCAGTTCTTC. Translating gives CASSLGTGSNEQFF. The variable domain in full, completed from reference TRBV5-1 and TRBJ2-1, reads KAGVTQTPRYLIKTRGQQVTLSCSPISGHRSVSWYQQTPGQGLQFLFEYFSETQRNKGNFPGRFSGRQFSNSRSEMNVSTLELGDSALYLCASSLGTGSNEQFFGPGTRLTVL.

The chain carries TRBV2 and TRBJ1-2; maybe TRBD1 (6 bases). Per germline, CDR1 SNHLY and CDR2 FYNNEI. The CDR3 contains 14 residues. V lost 1 base to trimming and J lost 5 bases, with 11 bases between them. CDR3 coding DNA: TGTGCCAGCAGTGAAGACAGGGCCGCTTATGGCTACACCTTC. It encodes CASSEDRAAYGYTF.

The rearrangement links TRBV5-5 to TRBJ1-5; TRBD1 matches 11 bases. V was pared by 6 bases and J by 7 bases, with 9 bases of the junction left unmatched. Germline lookup yields CDR1 SGHKS and CDR2 YYEKEE (reference sequence). The CDR3 is made up of 15 amino acids. The DNA of the CDR3 is TGTGCCAGCACCTCCGGGACAGGGGGGGAACAGCCCCAGCATTTT. It translates to CASTSGTGGEQPQHF.

The genes are TRBV7-6 and TRBJ2-7; 7 nucleotides align to TRBD1. J was trimmed by 3 bases and V by 3 bases; bases with no gene match: 5. The CDR3 sequence is 14 residues long. Looked up from germline, CDR1 is SGHVS and CDR2 is FNYEAQ. The CDR3 region is CASSLGTDLYEQYF. CDR3 bases: TGTGCCAGCAGCTTGGGGACAGATCTCTACGAGCAGTACTTC.

The genes are TRBV6-1 and TRBJ2-2, with D possibly being TRBD1 (6 bases). The V end lost 2 bases, the J end lost 8 bases, and 24 bases lay between the germline ends. The germline CDR1 and CDR2 sequences are MNHNS and SASEGT. This CDR3 is built from 18 residues. CDR3 sequence (DNA): TGTGCCAGCAGTGAAATAACCTACAGGGTGGGGGCTCGGGGGGAGCTGTTTTTT. This gives the protein CASSEITYRVGARGELFF.

The chain employs TRBV5-1 and TRBJ2-2; possible D gene TRBD1, 5 bases. CDR3 length: 15 amino acids. CDR1 and CDR2 (germline): SGHRS, YFSETQ. V gave up 1 base and J gave up 5 bases, with 12 bases separating them. The CDR3 sequence is CASSLFQGETGELFF. In nucleotides, the CDR3 is TGCGCCAGCAGCTTGTTCCAGGGTGAAACCGGGGAGCTGTTTTTT.

The chain recombines TRBV6-5 with TRBJ1-3; D is perhaps TRBD1 (5 bases). CDR3 length: 15 amino acids. V gave up 1 base and J gave up 2 bases, with 9 bases separating them. Germline V lookup: CDR1 MNHEY, CDR2 SVGAGI. CDR3 sequence: CASSYYPGAGNTIYF. Here the CDR3 DNA reads TGTGCCAGCAGTTACTACCCGGGGGCTGGAAACACCATATATTTT.